This T cell receptor (beta chain) was found in a study of cytomegalovirus exposure and HLA in healthy donors. The study's findings and limits: The CMV antigen specificity of a few CMV-associated chains was confirmed through in vitro analysis.

This clone was observed once. Its antigen is as yet unknown. This table comes from immunoSEQ multiplex PCR, and its TCRdb copy is limited to in-frame clones, with some not included. Among about 160,000 clones listed, around 85% were seen once. This CDR3 region has 15 residues. The germline CDR1 and CDR2 sequences are SGDLS and YYNGEE. V was pared by 0 bases and J by 3 bases, with 12 bases between. The TCR was taken from a woman aged 25-40 years in good health and CMV-seronegative. The rearrangement links TRBV9 to TRBJ1-1; possibly TRBD1 for D (6 bases). Sequencing used PBMCs. CDR3 coding DNA: TGTGCCAGCAGCGTAGTGGCCGGACAGTACACTGAAGCTTTCTTT. The encoded protein is CASSVVAGQYTEAFF.